These 24 T cell receptor beta chains were all obtained from the same sample, sequenced in a study of cytomegalovirus exposure and HLA in healthy donors listed by TCRdb under 2017. Libraries were made using the immunoSEQ multiplex PCR assay. For the multiplex PCR, a mixture combining 60 forward primers for TCR Vbeta segments and 13 reverse primers for TCR Jbeta segments was used. The source is immuneACCESS, and TCRdb retained only in-frame sequences with V and J called. Part of the clones is not carried over; for the studies checked, unresolved V genes explain less than half of this, and the remainder is unexplained. In all, the sample holds 170,000 or so clones, and about 81% of those were seen once. The ten most abundant clones make up about 2.3% of the sample. Source material: PBMCs. These receptor sequences come from a woman aged 25-40 years in good health and CMV-seronegative.

This chain uses TRBV4-1 with TRBJ2-7; no reliable D call. CDR3 length: 13 residues. The V and J ends lost 0 bases and 3 bases respectively, with 6 bases between them. CDR1 and CDR2 from the germline V gene are MGHRA and YSYEKL. CDR3 coding DNA: TGCGCCAGCAGCCAAGACAGGAACTACGAGCAGTACTTC. Its protein is CASSQDRNYEQYF.

This clone occurred once. The chain couples TRBV7-3 to TRBJ2-2; 7 bases align to TRBD1. Trimming at V came to 5 bases and at J to 2 bases, leaving 5 bases not matched to a gene. Germline CDR1 is SGHTA and CDR2 is FQGTGA. This CDR3 is built from 15 residues. The CDR3 loop reads CASSLQGTNTGELFF. The CDR3 nucleotides are TGTGCCAGCAGCCTACAGGGGACCAACACCGGGGAGCTGTTTTTT.

The chain recombines TRBV29-1 with TRBJ1-2; tentatively, D is TRBD1 (6 bases). Germline lookup yields CDR1 SQVTM and CDR2 ANQGSEA. The length of the CDR3 is 14 residues. Trimming cost V 5 bases and J 1 base, with 14 bases left between them. This chain's CDR3 is CSVRPDSFNYGYTF. The CDR3, as DNA: TGCAGCGTTCGCCCGGACAGTTTTAACTATGGCTACACCTTC.

This clone was counted a single time. The CDR3 protein is CASSLWTGGGEQYF. The CDR3 DNA sequence: TGTGCCAGCAGCCTCTGGACAGGGGGCGGTGAGCAGTACTTC. The chain couples TRBV7-2 to TRBJ2-7; 11 bases are shared with TRBD1. Germline CDR1 and CDR2: SGHTA and FQGNSA. The CDR3 contains 14 residues. Germline trimming cut 5 bases from V and 7 bases from J; bases unmatched to any gene: 7.

This clone has only a few counts. This sequence joins TRBV12-5 and TRBJ1-5; TRBD1 aligns across 7 bases. V gave up 5 bases and J gave up 2 bases; unmatched junction bases: 9. In germline, CDR1 is LGHNT, CDR2 FRNRAP. This CDR3 comprises 16 residues. The CDR3 coding sequence is TGTGCTAGTGGTCCCCGGGACAGAGCTTGCAATCAGCCCCAGCATTTT. It translates to CASGPRDRACNQPQHF. Drawing the rest from reference TRBV12-5 and TRBJ1-5, the complete variable domain is DARVTQTPRHKVTEMGQEVTMRCQPILGHNTVFWYRQTMMQGLELLAYFRNRAPLDDSGMPKDRFSAEMPDATLATLKIQPSEPRDSAVYFCASGPRDRACNQPQHFGDGTRLSIL.

Notes on this clone: One end of the junction is discordant with germline, which a read error may explain. The chain is built from TRBV28 and TRBJ2-2; no firm D call. Germline V gives CDR1 MDHEN, CDR2 SYDVKM. The CDR3 has 12 amino acids. DNA for the CDR3: TGTGCCGGCAGTCCCCTTCCCGGGGAGCTGTTTTTT. Translated: CAGSPLPGELFF.

The chain combines TRBV27 with TRBJ1-2; TRBD1 agrees at 7 bases. Germline V gene data show CDR1 as MNHEY and CDR2 as SMNVEV (reference sequence). J lost 8 bases, V lost 5 bases, and 8 bases had no gene match. This CDR3 has 13 amino acids. This CDR3 reads CASSPRDRRGYTF. The CDR3 DNA reads TGTGCCAGCAGTCCCCGGGACAGAAGGGGCTACACCTTC.

The chain carries TRBV6-1 and TRBJ2-7, with 7 bases identical to TRBD1. The junction had 9 bases not matched to a gene; V was cut back by 7 bases and J by 3 bases. The CDR3 sequence is 14 residues long. Germline CDR1 reads MNHNS; CDR2 reads SASEGT. The CDR3 DNA reads TGTGCCAGCATCCCGACAGGGAGTTACTACGAGCAGTACTTC. Its translation: CASIPTGSYYEQYF.

V is TRBV27 and J is TRBJ2-1; 8 bases line up with TRBD2. V shed 4 bases and J 4 bases; nucleotides not matched to a gene: 3. The CDR3 is 14 amino acids. CDR1 and CDR2 (germline): MNHEY, SMNVEV (reference sequence). CDR3: CASSYAGGYNEQFF. The CDR3 DNA follows: TGTGCCAGCAGTTATGCGGGAGGATACAATGAGCAGTTCTTC.

The rearrangement links TRBV27 to TRBJ2-5, with a possible D match to TRBD2 (6 bases). V lost 6 bases to trimming and J lost 1 base, with 15 bases between them. In germline, CDR1 is MNHEY, CDR2 SMNVEV (reference sequence). The CDR3 runs 15 residues. The CDR3 DNA reads TGTGCCAGCAGCCGGGTCAGACTAGGCCAAGAGACCCAGTACTTC. Translated: CASSRVRLGQETQYF.

This clone was counted only a few times. This chain connects TRBV4-3 to TRBJ2-7; weak D call: TRBD1 (6 bases). The CDR3 is 20 amino acids. Germline V gives CDR1 LGHNA, CDR2 YSLEER. The V and J ends lost 0 bases and 1 base respectively, with 25 bases between them. The CDR3 protein is CASSQEYIGVPGHRSYEQYF. The CDR3 DNA reads TGCGCCAGCAGCCAAGAGTACATAGGCGTTCCGGGACACCGATCCTACGAGCAGTACTTC.

CDR3 protein: CASRPLDRDAYGYTF. CDR3 in DNA: TGTGCCAGCAGACCCCTCGACAGGGATGCCTATGGCTACACCTTC. The V and J genes are TRBV7-2 and TRBJ1-2, with 7 bases identical to TRBD1. Germline V gene sequence: CDR1 SGHTA, CDR2 FQGNSA. The ends lost 6 bases at V and 4 bases at J; junction bases unmatched: 11. CDR3 length: 15 amino acids. Based on the CDR3 plus reference TRBV7-2 and TRBJ1-2, the full variable domain is GAGVSQSPSNKVTEKGKDVELRCDPISGHTALYWYRQSLGQGLEFLIYFQGNSAPDKSGLPSDRFSAERTGGSVSTLTIQRTQQEDSAVYLCASRPLDRDAYGYTFGSGTRLTVV.

This clone was found a few times. The chain has TRBV5-1 and TRBJ2-3; D gene uncertain. This CDR3 spans 14 amino acids. V lost 0 bases and J 2 bases, leaving 7 bases between the germline ends. Per the germline V gene, CDR1 is SGHRS and CDR2 is YFSETQ. For the CDR3, the DNA is TGCGCCAGCAGCTTGGGAGAAGCCACAGATACGCAGTATTTT. It yields the protein CASSLGEATDTQYF.

The chain's CDR3 is CASSPPSAGSATNEKLFF. In DNA form, the CDR3 reads TGTGCCAGCTCACCACCTTCGGCAGGGTCAGCAACTAATGAAAAACTGTTTTTT. The chain uses TRBV18 and TRBJ1-4; tentatively, D is TRBD1 (5 bases). This CDR3 region has 18 residues. Germline values: CDR1 KGHSH, CDR2 LQKENI. With 0 bases removed from V and 0 bases from J, the gap between germline ends came to 14 bases.

The chain is built from TRBV4-3 and TRBJ2-1; 12 bases are shared with TRBD2. Germline V gene sequence: CDR1 LGHNA, CDR2 YSLEER. CDR3 length: 15 residues. Losses at the gene ends were 4 bases for V and 6 bases for J; bases not matched to a gene: 4. The CDR3: CASSPGLAGTNEQFF. CDR3 nucleotide sequence: TGCGCCAGCAGCCCCGGACTAGCGGGAACCAATGAGCAGTTCTTC.

The chain employs TRBV6-4 and TRBJ2-3, with 7 bases lining up with TRBD1. Germline CDR1 and CDR2: MRHNA and SNTAGT. The junction had 5 bases not matched to a gene; V was cut back by 5 bases and J by 0 bases. The CDR3 has 15 amino acids. The CDR3 region is CASSYRGSSTDTQYF. CDR3 DNA sequence: TGTGCCAGCAGTTACAGGGGCTCAAGCACAGATACGCAGTATTTT.

This rearrangement joins TRBV5-6 to TRBJ1-2; 7 positions agree with TRBD1. The ends lost 0 bases at V and 7 bases at J; junction bases unmatched: 9. The CDR3 contains 15 residues. Germline V gives CDR1 SGHDT, CDR2 YYEEEE. The CDR3 loop reads CASSLVGTAYGGYTF. The CDR3 DNA reads TGTGCCAGCAGCTTGGTCGGGACAGCTTACGGTGGCTACACCTTC.

The chain couples TRBV2 to TRBJ1-1; TRBD1 might be the D (6 bases). Germline V gives CDR1 SNHLY, CDR2 FYNNEI. This CDR3 region has 16 residues. Trimming took 5 bases from V and 0 from J, leaving 16 bases between them. CDR3 protein: CASSYYRARLNTEAFF. CDR3 sequence (DNA): TGTGCCAGCAGTTATTACAGGGCGCGGTTGAACACTGAAGCTTTCTTT.

This chain joins TRBV7-2 and TRBJ2-5, with D possibly matching TRBD2 (6 bases). The V gene lost 2 bases and the J gene lost 4 bases, with 11 bases spanning the gap. Per the germline V gene, CDR1 is SGHTA and CDR2 is FQGNSA. This CDR3 is built from 14 residues. The chain's CDR3 is CASSLMASVETQYF. CDR3 DNA: TGTGCCAGCAGCTTAATGGCTAGCGTAGAGACCCAGTACTTC.

In its sample, this clone was seen a few times. This chain joins TRBV27 and TRBJ1-4; D may be TRBD1 (6 bases). CDR3 length equals 17 residues. With 1 base removed from V and 1 base from J, the gap between germline ends came to 13 bases. The germline V gene encodes CDR1 MNHEY and CDR2 SMNVEV (reference sequence). CDR3 DNA sequence: TGTGCCAGCAGTTTATACGGGGGGCCGGAAACTAATGAAAAACTGTTTTTT. Encoded protein: CASSLYGGPETNEKLFF.

A single count supports this clone. The chain carries TRBV29-1 and TRBJ1-3, with TRBD1 matching over 7 bases. Germline V gene lookup returns CDR1 SQVTM and CDR2 ANQGSEA. The CDR3 runs to 13 residues. V lost 6 bases, J lost 0 bases, and 2 bases stayed unmatched. The CDR3 nucleotides are TGCAGCGTAGGGGACAGCTCTGGAAACACCATATATTTT. Amino acid sequence: CSVGDSSGNTIYF.

This rearrangement joins TRBV5-5 to TRBJ2-1; 8 bases are shared with TRBD2. In germline, CDR1 is SGHKS, CDR2 YYEKEE (reference sequence). Losses at the gene ends were 4 bases for V and 4 bases for J; bases not matched to a gene: 7. The CDR3 has 15 amino acids. CDR3 DNA: TGTGCCAGCAGCAATCCGGGACTAGGATACAATGAGCAGTTCTTC. This sequence encodes CASSNPGLGYNEQFF.

The rearrangement joins TRBV18 to TRBJ1-5; 8 bases are a match to TRBD1. Germline CDR1 reads KGHSH; CDR2 reads LQKENI. Trimming at V came to 1 base and at J to 5 bases, leaving 4 bases not matched to a gene. The length of the CDR3 is 15 residues. CDR3 DNA sequence: TGTGCCAGCTCACCACGGGACAGGCCGGATCAGCCCCAGCATTTT. It codes for CASSPRDRPDQPQHF.

As to this clone: This same CDR3 is encoded by further DNA sequences in the sample. This chain connects TRBV5-6 to TRBJ2-4, with D possibly TRBD2 on 5 matching bases. Germline CDR1 reads SGHDT; CDR2 reads YYEEEE. The germline V and J ends were trimmed by 2 bases and 0 bases, with 15 bases remaining between them. The CDR3 has 17 amino acids. The CDR3 DNA reads as TGTGCCAGCAGCTTCCCCAACCGGGGTCTAGCCAAAAACATTCAGTACTTC. This gives the protein CASSFPNRGLAKNIQYF.